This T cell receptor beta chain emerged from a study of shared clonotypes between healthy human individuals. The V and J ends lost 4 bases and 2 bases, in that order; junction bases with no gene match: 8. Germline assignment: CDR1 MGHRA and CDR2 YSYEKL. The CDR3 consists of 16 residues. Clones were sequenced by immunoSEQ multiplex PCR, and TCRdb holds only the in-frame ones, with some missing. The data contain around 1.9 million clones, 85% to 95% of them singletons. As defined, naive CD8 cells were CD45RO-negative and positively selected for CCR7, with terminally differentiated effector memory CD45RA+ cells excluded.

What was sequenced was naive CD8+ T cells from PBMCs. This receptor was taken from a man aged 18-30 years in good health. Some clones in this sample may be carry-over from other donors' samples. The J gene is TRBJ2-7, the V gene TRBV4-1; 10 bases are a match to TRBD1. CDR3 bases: TGCGCCAGCAGCCCCAGACAGGGGGCGGTCACCTACGAGCAGTACTTC. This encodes CASSPRQGAVTYEQYF.